This T cell receptor (beta chain) was retrieved from a study of OX40 agonist ivuxolimab in advanced cancers. With 8 bases removed from V and 5 bases from J, the gap between germline ends came to 15 bases. Looked up from germline, CDR1 is MGHDK and CDR2 is SYGVNS. This CDR3 is 13 amino acids long. The protocol was immunoSEQ multiplex PCR, while the TCRdb copy is restricted to in-frame clones and leaves out a portion. The top ten clones hold approximately 0.54% of a sample with about 100,000 clones, 80% to 95% of them seen once. This specimen consisted of CD4+ or CD8+ T cells sorted from blood, obtained in a trial of the OX40 agonist ivuxolimab. This sequence originates from an adult with an advanced solid tumor such as melanoma, head and neck, liver or kidney cancer. V gene TRBV25-1 combines with J gene TRBJ2-5, with D possibly TRBD1 on 6 matching bases. CDR3 nucleotides: TGTGCCAGCGAAAAGACAGGTTGGGAGACCCAGTACTTC. The encoded protein is CASEKTGWETQYF.